This is a list of T cell receptor beta chains from one sample in a study of T cells in Graves' hyperthyroidism and ophthalmopathy. TCRdb passed the multiplex PCR reads through MiXCR, listing each CDR3 protein once. The repertoire holds about 160,000 distinct CDR3 sequences, with around 8.9% as singletons. Sequenced material: blood. The source is a woman aged 18-29 years with Graves' hyperthyroidism that later progressed to Graves' ophthalmopathy. Both conserved end residues are trimmed from each CDR3. The size entry is marked missing in some rows and otherwise reads once, few, many or a size class.

clone_size: NA; j_call: TRBJ2-2; v_call: TRBV6-1; cdr3_aa: ASRPQGFTGELF
clone_size: many; j_call: TRBJ1-1; v_call: TRBV20-1; cdr3_aa: SVTKGNTEAF
clone_size: many; j_call: TRBJ2-7; v_call: TRBV12-3/TRBV12-4; cdr3_aa: ASSGIAGGLDEQY
clone_size: many; j_call: TRBJ1-2; v_call: TRBV12-3/TRBV12-4; cdr3_aa: ASSLSGQNYGYT
clone_size: many; j_call: TRBJ1-1; v_call: TRBV20-1; cdr3_aa: SASVSEAF
clone_size: many; j_call: TRBJ2-7; v_call: TRBV7-9; cdr3_aa: ASSFWTAKSSYEQY
clone_size: NA; j_call: TRBJ2-7; v_call: TRBV6-1; cdr3_aa: ASSRPTSGSYEQY
clone_size: many; j_call: TRBJ2-7; v_call: TRBV11-1; cdr3_aa: ASSLVRDTPIDEQY
clone_size: many; j_call: TRBJ1-4; v_call: TRBV2; cdr3_aa: ASSVSGASNEKLF
clone_size: many; j_call: TRBJ1-1; v_call: TRBV6-2/TRBV6-3; cdr3_aa: ASSTGTNTEAF
clone_size: many; j_call: TRBJ1-1; v_call: TRBV28; cdr3_aa: ASSSPTGSSTEAF
clone_size: few; j_call: TRBJ1-6; v_call: TRBV6-1; cdr3_aa: AGRGTADSPLH
clone_size: many; j_call: TRBJ1-4; v_call: TRBV7-9; cdr3_aa: ASSFSAWYRGDEKLF
clone_size: NA; j_call: TRBJ2-1; v_call: TRBV7-6; cdr3_aa: ASSTPIAGVYNEQF
clone_size: NA; j_call: TRBJ2-7; v_call: TRBV7-2; cdr3_aa: ASRYSPGQNYEQY
clone_size: many; j_call: TRBJ1-5; v_call: TRBV2; cdr3_aa: ASSDESDQPQH
clone_size: many; j_call: TRBJ1-2; v_call: TRBV30; cdr3_aa: AWSEGEGYGYT
clone_size: many; j_call: TRBJ1-1; v_call: TRBV5-5; cdr3_aa: ASSLSWGRPEAF
clone_size: many; j_call: TRBJ1-4; v_call: TRBV12-3/TRBV12-4; cdr3_aa: ASSLSGAEEKLF
clone_size: many; j_call: TRBJ2-3; v_call: TRBV7-3; cdr3_aa: ASSLMGLDTDTQY
clone_size: many; j_call: TRBJ1-1; v_call: TRBV19; cdr3_aa: ASSPDVGRGDTEAF
clone_size: many; j_call: TRBJ1-3; v_call: TRBV18; cdr3_aa: ASSPTLDGSGNTIY
clone_size: many; j_call: TRBJ1-1; v_call: TRBV3-1; cdr3_aa: ASSQKGGTEAF
clone_size: NA; j_call: TRBJ2-1; v_call: TRBV28; cdr3_aa: ASSLSQRHRLYNEQF
clone_size: NA; j_call: TRBJ2-7; v_call: TRBV5-1; cdr3_aa: ASSLGSQGDEQY
clone_size: NA; j_call: TRBJ2-3; v_call: TRBV19; cdr3_aa: ASTLSGGRGDTQY
clone_size: few; j_call: TRBJ1-6; v_call: TRBV19; cdr3_aa: ASTPGQRNNSPLH
clone_size: many; j_call: TRBJ2-7; v_call: TRBV7-2; cdr3_aa: ASRPSGGSYEQY
clone_size: NA; j_call: TRBJ2-3; v_call: TRBV5-1; cdr3_aa: ASSSGSGTDTQY
clone_size: NA; j_call: TRBJ2-1; v_call: TRBV3-1; cdr3_aa: ASSQGLEFYNEQF
clone_size: many; j_call: TRBJ1-2; v_call: TRBV2; cdr3_aa: ASTVNYGYT
clone_size: many; j_call: TRBJ1-5; v_call: TRBV27; cdr3_aa: ASSKWGGMVGNQPQH
clone_size: many; j_call: TRBJ2-1; v_call: TRBV7-2; cdr3_aa: ASSLAQGLNEQF
clone_size: many; j_call: TRBJ1-1; v_call: TRBV12-3/TRBV12-4; cdr3_aa: TSSFGDRGRVNTEAF
clone_size: many; j_call: TRBJ2-1; v_call: TRBV19; cdr3_aa: ASSKEGGEQF
clone_size: NA; j_call: TRBJ2-1; v_call: TRBV27; cdr3_aa: ASSLFGGLAGDEQF
clone_size: NA; j_call: TRBJ1-6; v_call: TRBV6-1; cdr3_aa: ASSERDSPLH
clone_size: many; j_call: TRBJ2-2; v_call: TRBV27; cdr3_aa: ASTRKGQTTTGELF
clone_size: few; j_call: TRBJ1-6; v_call: TRBV9; cdr3_aa: ASSPTGGVYSPLH
clone_size: many; j_call: TRBJ2-5; v_call: TRBV12-3/TRBV12-4; cdr3_aa: ASRRTGLRETEETQY
clone_size: few; j_call: TRBJ2-1; v_call: TRBV19; cdr3_aa: ASSWAKRWDEQF
clone_size: few; j_call: TRBJ2-3; v_call: TRBV9; cdr3_aa: ASSVKLDGTDTQY
clone_size: many; j_call: TRBJ1-2; v_call: TRBV27; cdr3_aa: ASSSWDRVNYGYT
clone_size: few; j_call: TRBJ1-4; v_call: TRBV19; cdr3_aa: ASSIFATQEKLF
clone_size: many; j_call: TRBJ2-3; v_call: TRBV19; cdr3_aa: ASSRKVAGEHTDTQY
clone_size: many; j_call: TRBJ1-1; v_call: TRBV20-1; cdr3_aa: SARETGYTEAF
clone_size: many; j_call: TRBJ1-2; v_call: TRBV2; cdr3_aa: ASSGTGGPRLNGYT
clone_size: many; j_call: TRBJ2-7; v_call: TRBV6-1; cdr3_aa: ASRRSPYEQY
clone_size: NA; j_call: TRBJ2-2; v_call: TRBV30; cdr3_aa: AWSVPGLGTGELF
clone_size: few; j_call: TRBJ2-7; v_call: TRBV4-1; cdr3_aa: ASSQDPSEGREGYEQY
clone_size: many; j_call: TRBJ1-6; v_call: TRBV5-8; cdr3_aa: ASSDTGGAWNSPLH
clone_size: many; j_call: TRBJ2-7; v_call: TRBV4-2; cdr3_aa: ASSQAWGDSGASWVEQY
clone_size: NA; j_call: TRBJ2-1; v_call: TRBV6-4; cdr3_aa: ASSDSGLGNNEQF
clone_size: many; j_call: TRBJ2-1; v_call: TRBV24-1; cdr3_aa: ATSGKSLGGPYNEQF
clone_size: many; j_call: TRBJ2-4; v_call: TRBV20-1; cdr3_aa: SASPGAKNIQY
clone_size: many; j_call: TRBJ2-1; v_call: TRBV9; cdr3_aa: ASSFTGSRGNEQF
clone_size: NA; j_call: TRBJ1-2; v_call: TRBV4-1; cdr3_aa: ASSQDPAGYDYGYT